The 2 T cell receptor beta chains given below trace back to one sample, sequenced in a study of Graves' ophthalmopathy and Graves' hyperthyroidism. Amplifying from RNA transcripts, the study obtained TCR beta CDR3 regions. First-round RT-PCR used HTBI primers; second-round multiplex PCR followed. TCRdb processed the multiplex PCR reads anew with MiXCR; each CDR3 protein has one entry. The sample yields 740,000 or so distinct CDR3 sequences, 40% seen once. The sequencing sample was made of peripheral blood. The receptor source for this set is an adult man with Graves' ophthalmopathy.

The V call is TRBV25-1, the J call TRBJ1-4; D might be TRBD1 (6 bases). From germline, CDR1 is MGHDK and CDR2 SYGVNS. This CDR3 is 13 amino acids long. With 7 bases removed from V and 7 bases from J, the gap between germline ends came to 13 bases. The CDR3 here is CASKGGQGEKLFF. The CDR3 nucleotides read TGTGCCAGCAAGGGGGGTCAGGGTGAAAAACTGTTTTTT.

The V gene is TRBV25-1, the J gene TRBJ2-2, with no clear D. Germline V gene lookup returns CDR1 MGHDK and CDR2 SYGVNS. The V end was cut by 6 bases, the J end by 2 bases, with 22 bases between. The CDR3 sequence is 18 residues long. For the CDR3, the DNA is TGTGCCAGCAGCCCCTATTCCCGGTTTCAGGTCAACACCGGGGAGCTGTTTTTT. This translates into CASSPYSRFQVNTGELFF.